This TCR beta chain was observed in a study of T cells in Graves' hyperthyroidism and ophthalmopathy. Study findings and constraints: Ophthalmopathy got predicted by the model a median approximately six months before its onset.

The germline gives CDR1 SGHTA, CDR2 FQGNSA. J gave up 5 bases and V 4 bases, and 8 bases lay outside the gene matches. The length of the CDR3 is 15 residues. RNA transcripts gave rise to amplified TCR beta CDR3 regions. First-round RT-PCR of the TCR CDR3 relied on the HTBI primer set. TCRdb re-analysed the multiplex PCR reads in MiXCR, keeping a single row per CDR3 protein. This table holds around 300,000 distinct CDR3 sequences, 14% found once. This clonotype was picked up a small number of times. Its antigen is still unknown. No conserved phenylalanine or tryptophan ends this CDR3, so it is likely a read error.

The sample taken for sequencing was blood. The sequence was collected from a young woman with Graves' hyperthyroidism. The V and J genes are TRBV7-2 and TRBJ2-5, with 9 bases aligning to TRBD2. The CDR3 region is CASSSLAGIRETQYS. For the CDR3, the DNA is TGTGCCAGCAGCTCCCTAGCGGGAATTAGGGAGACCCAGTACTCC.